A selection of T cell receptor beta chains follows, all from one sample in a study of shared clonotypes between healthy human individuals. Repertoires were generated with immunoSEQ multiplex PCR, while TCRdb's copy carries only in-frame clones and drops some. Of some 2,500,000 clones listed, around 93% are singletons. Source material: naive CD4+ T cells from PBMCs. All receptors derive from a man aged 18 to 29 in good health. Some clones in this sample may be carry-over from other donors' samples. CDR3s include the opening cysteine and the closing phenylalanine or tryptophan. The order of the fields is D gene, clone size, V gene, J gene, CDR3 protein, CDR3 DNA. D genes are given only for firm matches. The size field is filled for only some rows; it gives once, few, many or a size class.

>TRBD2|-|TRBV4-2|TRBJ2-3
CASSMGLAGVIYTQYF
TGTGCCAGCAGTATGGGACTAGCGGGAGTTATATATACGCAGTATTTT
>-|-|TRBV19|TRBJ2-6
CASRSGAGANVLTF
TGTGCCAGTCGGTCGGGGGCTGGGGCCAACGTCCTGACTTTC
>TRBD1|-|TRBV5-8|TRBJ1-1
CASSPPTRQGLRNTEAFF
TGTGCCAGCAGTCCTCCGACCCGACAGGGATTAAGAAACACTGAAGCTTTCTTT
>TRBD1|-|TRBV7-2|TRBJ2-7
CASSPQTGGSYEQYF
TGTGCCAGCAGCCCCCAGACAGGGGGCTCCTACGAGCAGTACTTC
>-|-|TRBV7-8|TRBJ2-1
CASSKRRGINEQFF
TGTGCCAGCAGCAAACGGCGAGGGATCAATGAGCAGTTCTTC
>TRBD2|-|TRBV28|TRBJ2-7
CASTAVLGLPFSYEQYF
TGTGCCAGCACCGCCGTCCTGGGACTACCATTCTCCTACGAGCAGTACTTC
>TRBD2|-|TRBV7-2|TRBJ2-2
CASSLAYSGVAGELFF
TGTGCCAGCAGCTTAGCGTATAGCGGGGTCGCCGGGGAGCTGTTTTTT
>TRBD2|-|TRBV15|TRBJ2-7
CATSRTSGGYEQYF
TGTGCCACCAGTAGGACTAGCGGAGGCTACGAGCAGTACTTC
>-|-|TRBV11-2|TRBJ1-3
CASSIGTIYF
TGTGCCAGCAGCATCGGCACCATATATTTT
>-|-|TRBV7-2|TRBJ2-1
CASSPSRSGVYNEQFF
TGTGCCAGCAGCCCTAGCCGCAGCGGCGTGTACAATGAGCAGTTCTTC
>-|-|TRBV7-2|TRBJ1-1
CASSVGGDTEAFF
TGTGCCAGCAGCGTAGGGGGGGACACTGAAGCTTTCTTT
>TRBD2|-|TRBV11-2|TRBJ2-1
CASSLLQLAEEQFF
TGTGCCAGCAGCTTACTTCAACTAGCGGAAGAGCAGTTCTTC
>TRBD1|-|TRBV7-8|TRBJ2-7
CASSLPIFGQGSYEQYF
TGTGCCAGCAGCTTACCGATATTCGGACAGGGGAGCTACGAGCAGTACTTC
>TRBD2|-|TRBV29-1|TRBJ2-1
CSVEQSGRVTYNEQFF
TGCAGCGTTGAACAAAGCGGGAGGGTTACCTACAATGAGCAGTTCTTC
>TRBD2|-|TRBV12-5|TRBJ2-1
CASGYSTSASSYNEQFF
TGTGCTAGTGGTTACTCGACTAGCGCAAGCTCCTACAATGAGCAGTTCTTC
>TRBD2|-|TRBV4-2|TRBJ2-7
CASSQDVAGGRYEQYF
TGTGCCAGCAGCCAAGATGTGGCGGGAGGGCGCTACGAGCAGTACTTC
>-|-|TRBV13|TRBJ1-1
CASSPVTRKNTEAFF
TGTGCCAGCAGCCCCGTTACAAGAAAGAACACTGAAGCTTTCTTT
>TRBD1|-|TRBV5-1|TRBJ1-2
CASSPGQEPGYTF
TGCGCCAGCAGCCCCGGACAGGAGCCTGGCTACACCTTC
>-|-|TRBV7-4|TRBJ2-4
CASSLRREHIQYF
TGTGCCAGCAGCTTACGCAGGGAGCACATTCAGTACTTC
>-|-|TRBV6-4|TRBJ1-1
CASRTGPRFGDTEAFF
TGTGCCAGCAGGACGGGCCCCAGGTTCGGAGACACTGAAGCTTTCTTT
>TRBD1|-|TRBV5-6|TRBJ1-1
CASSWGTQGDTEAFF
TGTGCCAGCAGCTGGGGGACGCAGGGGGACACTGAAGCTTTCTTT
>-|-|TRBV6-5|TRBJ2-7
CASSYSVGGYEQYF
TGTGCCAGCAGTTACTCTGTTGGAGGCTACGAGCAGTACTTC
>-|-|TRBV30|TRBJ2-1
CAWSVGRTYNEQFF
TGTGCCTGGAGCGTCGGACGGACCTACAATGAGCAGTTCTTC
>TRBD1|-|TRBV5-6|TRBJ2-3
CASSPPRGRQSGTQYF
TGTGCCAGCAGCCCCCCGAGGGGGCGCCAAAGTGGTACGCAGTATTTT
>-|-|TRBV18|TRBJ2-7
CASSPTAYEQYF
TGTGCCAGCTCACCAACAGCCTACGAGCAGTACTTC
>TRBD2|-|TRBV11-2|TRBJ2-3
CASSLGSSGRTDTQYF
TGTGCCAGCAGCTTAGGGAGTAGCGGGAGGACAGATACGCAGTATTTT
>-|once|TRBV28|TRBJ1-2
CASETPGRLYGYTF
TGTGCCAGCGAGACCCCCGGGCGCCTCTATGGCTACACCTTC
>-|-|TRBV4-2|TRBJ2-1
CASSQARAEQFF
TGTGCCAGCAGCCAGGCCCGGGCGGAGCAGTTCTTC
>-|-|TRBV14|TRBJ1-4
CASSREGGAGEKLFF
TGTGCCAGCAGCCGCGAAGGAGGGGCCGGTGAAAAACTGTTTTTT
>TRBD2|once|TRBV28|TRBJ2-7
CASSQGPGGAHEQYF
TGTGCCAGCAGTCAAGGCCCGGGGGGGGCCCACGAGCAGTACTTC
>-|-|TRBV11-2|TRBJ2-2
CASSLVGVTGELFF
TGTGCCAGCAGCTTAGTTGGTGTCACCGGGGAGCTGTTTTTT
>-|-|TRBV5-6|TRBJ1-3
CASSPWTSSNTIYF
TGTGCCAGCAGCCCTTGGACCTCTTCAAACACCATATATTTT
>-|-|TRBV21-1|TRBJ1-1
CASSGHKGYTEAFF
TGTGCCAGCAGCGGCCACAAGGGTTACACTGAAGCTTTCTTT
>-|few|TRBV6-1|TRBJ2-5
CASSVSTETQYF
TGTGCCAGCAGTGTGAGTACAGAGACCCAGTACTTC
>TRBD2|-|TRBV7-9|TRBJ2-3
CASSLGTSGSSKDTQYF
TGTGCCAGCAGCTTAGGGACTAGCGGGAGCAGTAAAGATACGCAGTATTTT
>-|-|TRBV5-5|TRBJ2-7
CASSFYSYEQYF
TGTGCCAGCAGCTTCTACTCCTACGAGCAGTACTTC
>-|-|TRBV28|TRBJ2-1
CASSGSIDNEQFF
TGTGCCAGCAGCGGGAGTATCGACAATGAGCAGTTCTTC
>TRBD1|-|TRBV10-3|TRBJ1-1
CAISGVAGQVNTEAFF
TGTGCCATCAGCGGAGTTGCTGGACAGGTGAACACTGAAGCTTTCTTT
>TRBD1|-|TRBV4-1|TRBJ1-6
CASSLDRGNSPLHF
TGCGCCAGCAGCCTAGACAGGGGGAATTCACCCCTCCACTTT
>-|-|TRBV10-3|TRBJ2-5
CAISPGGGRGETQYF
TGTGCCATCAGTCCAGGGGGAGGGAGAGGCGAGACCCAGTACTTC
>-|-|TRBV7-8|TRBJ2-7
CASSPRRTSYEQYF
TGTGCCAGCAGCCCGCGACGGACCTCCTACGAGCAGTACTTC
>TRBD1|-|TRBV28|TRBJ1-2
CASRGVGTGSGYTF
TGTGCCAGCAGGGGTGTTGGGACAGGGTCTGGCTACACCTTC
>-|-|TRBV2|TRBJ2-1
CASSEGGYTYNEQFF
TGTGCCAGCAGTGAGGGGGGCTATACCTACAATGAGCAGTTCTTC
>-|-|TRBV6-6|TRBJ2-7
CASSYAPGAYEQYF
TGTGCCAGCAGTTACGCCCCGGGGGCCTACGAGCAGTACTTC
>-|few|TRBV13|TRBJ1-1
CAGQRSATVPTEAFF
TGTGCCGGACAGAGGAGCGCAACCGTCCCCACTGAAGCTTTCTTT
>TRBD1|-|TRBV2|TRBJ1-4
CASSPTGGVQKLFF
TGTGCCAGCAGTCCCACAGGGGGCGTTCAGAAACTGTTTTTT
>-|-|TRBV18|TRBJ1-3
CASSRDILDGGNTIYF
TGTGCCAGCTCGCGAGACATACTCGACGGGGGAAACACCATATATTTT
>-|-|TRBV28|TRBJ2-5
CASSFYGYKTQYF
TGTGCCAGCAGTTTTTACGGCTATAAGACCCAGTACTTC
>-|-|TRBV10-3|TRBJ2-3
CAISESWGTTQYF
TGTGCCATCAGTGAGTCGTGGGGGACTACGCAGTATTTT
>-|-|TRBV25-1|TRBJ2-1
CASSEGGGNYDNEQFF
TGTGCCAGCAGTGAAGGAGGCGGAAACTACGACAATGAGCAGTTCTTC
>-|-|TRBV5-6|TRBJ1-2
CASSLGQEVGSGYTF
TGTGCCAGCAGCTTGGGGCAGGAGGTGGGGAGTGGCTACACCTTC
>TRBD1|-|TRBV7-9|TRBJ2-5
CASSSTWGQGGESQETQYF
TGTGCCAGCAGCTCGACCTGGGGACAGGGGGGGGAGTCGCAAGAGACCCAGTACTTC
>-|-|TRBV2|TRBJ2-3
CASTDRSTDTQYF
TGTGCCAGCACGGATCGTAGCACAGATACGCAGTATTTT
>TRBD1|-|TRBV27|TRBJ2-7
CASTGQGDYEQYF
TGTGCCAGCACCGGACAGGGAGACTACGAGCAGTACTTC
>-|-|TRBV6-4|TRBJ2-7
CASSDRSSYEQYF
TGTGCCAGCAGTGACCGGTCCTCCTACGAGCAGTACTTC
>TRBD2|-|TRBV28|TRBJ2-2
CASTQAGEPTGELFF
TGTGCCAGCACCCAAGCGGGAGAACCCACCGGGGAGCTGTTTTTT
>-|-|TRBV28|TRBJ2-2
CASSLKAGEDTGELFF
TGTGCCAGCAGTTTAAAGGCAGGGGAGGACACCGGGGAGCTGTTTTTT